The T cell receptor (beta chain) described here comes from a study of T cells in Graves' hyperthyroidism and ophthalmopathy. There were TCR beta CDR3 regions amplified from RNA transcripts. The HTBI primer set was used in a first-round RT-PCR of the TCR CDR3. One entry per CDR3 protein results from TCRdb running MiXCR on the multiplex PCR reads. The table lists 560,000 or so distinct CDR3 sequences, about 20% of them singletons. Each person with ophthalmopathy scored at least 3 on the Clinical Activity Score, reached NOSPECS grade 4 or higher, and had been ill under 3 months. Any patient presenting with uncontrolled infection, other autoimmune disease, pregnancy or lactation was left out. Thyroid ultrasound, orbital computed tomography, clinical symptoms, and serum thyroxine and TRAb underpinned diagnoses. This CDR3 is 14 amino acids long. Germline CDR1 is MNHEY and CDR2 is SMNVEV (reference sequence). V shed 6 bases and J shed 1 base, with 7 bases lying between them.

This clonotype was recorded at least ten times. The source is a man aged 35-49 years with Graves' ophthalmopathy. The material sequenced was blood. The chain links TRBV27 to TRBJ1-6, with D hard to call. In nucleotides, the CDR3 is TGTGCCAGCAGATCCAGATCCTATAATTCACCCCTCCACTTT. Translated: CASRSRSYNSPLHF.